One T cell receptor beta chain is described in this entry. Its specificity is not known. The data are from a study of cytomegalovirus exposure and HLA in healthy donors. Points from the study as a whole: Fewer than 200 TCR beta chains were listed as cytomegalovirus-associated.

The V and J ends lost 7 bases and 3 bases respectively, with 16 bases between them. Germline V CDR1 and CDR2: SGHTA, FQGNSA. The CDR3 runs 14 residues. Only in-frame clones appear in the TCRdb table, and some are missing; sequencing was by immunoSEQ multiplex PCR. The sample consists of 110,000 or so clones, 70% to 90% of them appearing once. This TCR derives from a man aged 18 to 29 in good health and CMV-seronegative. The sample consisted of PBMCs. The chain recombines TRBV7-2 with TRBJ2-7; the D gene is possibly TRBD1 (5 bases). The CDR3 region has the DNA TGTGCCAGCACCCTAGATCAGGGTGTCTACGAGCAGTACTTC. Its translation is CASTLDQGVYEQYF. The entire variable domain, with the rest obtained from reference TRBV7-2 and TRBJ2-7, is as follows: GAGVSQSPSNKVTEKGKDVELRCDPISGHTALYWYRQSLGQGLEFLIYFQGNSAPDKSGLPSDRFSAERTGGSVSTLTIQRTQQEDSAVYLCASTLDQGVYEQYFGPGTRLTVT.